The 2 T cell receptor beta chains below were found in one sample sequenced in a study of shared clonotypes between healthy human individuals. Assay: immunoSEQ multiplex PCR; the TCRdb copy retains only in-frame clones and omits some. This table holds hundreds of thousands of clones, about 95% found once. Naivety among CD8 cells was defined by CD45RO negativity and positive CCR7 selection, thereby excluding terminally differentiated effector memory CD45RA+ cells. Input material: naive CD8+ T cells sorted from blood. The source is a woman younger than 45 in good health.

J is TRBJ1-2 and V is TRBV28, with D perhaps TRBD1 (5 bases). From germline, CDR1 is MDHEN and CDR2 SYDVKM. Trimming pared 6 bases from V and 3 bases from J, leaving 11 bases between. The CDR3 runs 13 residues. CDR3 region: CASRGWGDYGYTF. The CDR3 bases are TGTGCCAGCAGGGGTTGGGGGGACTATGGCTACACCTTC.

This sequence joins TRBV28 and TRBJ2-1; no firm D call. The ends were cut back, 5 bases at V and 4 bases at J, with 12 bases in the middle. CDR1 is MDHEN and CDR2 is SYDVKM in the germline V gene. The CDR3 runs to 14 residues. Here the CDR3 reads CASSPPDRYNEQFF. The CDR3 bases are TGTGCCAGCAGTCCACCGGACCGGTACAATGAGCAGTTCTTC.